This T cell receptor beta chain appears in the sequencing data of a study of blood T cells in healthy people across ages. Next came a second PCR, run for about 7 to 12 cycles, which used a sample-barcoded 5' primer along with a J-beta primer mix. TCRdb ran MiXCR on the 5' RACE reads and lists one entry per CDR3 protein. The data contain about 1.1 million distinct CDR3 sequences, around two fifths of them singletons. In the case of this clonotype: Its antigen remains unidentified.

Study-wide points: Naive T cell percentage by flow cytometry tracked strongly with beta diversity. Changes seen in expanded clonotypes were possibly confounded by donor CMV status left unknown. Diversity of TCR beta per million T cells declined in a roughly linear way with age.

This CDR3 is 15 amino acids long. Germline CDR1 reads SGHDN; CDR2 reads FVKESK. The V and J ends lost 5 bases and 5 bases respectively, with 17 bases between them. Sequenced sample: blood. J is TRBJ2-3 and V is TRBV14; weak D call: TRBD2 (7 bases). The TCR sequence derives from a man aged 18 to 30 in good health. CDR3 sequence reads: CASSSPRGAEDTQYF. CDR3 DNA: TGTGCCAGCAGCTCCCCTCGGGGGGCAGAAGATACGCAGTATTTT.